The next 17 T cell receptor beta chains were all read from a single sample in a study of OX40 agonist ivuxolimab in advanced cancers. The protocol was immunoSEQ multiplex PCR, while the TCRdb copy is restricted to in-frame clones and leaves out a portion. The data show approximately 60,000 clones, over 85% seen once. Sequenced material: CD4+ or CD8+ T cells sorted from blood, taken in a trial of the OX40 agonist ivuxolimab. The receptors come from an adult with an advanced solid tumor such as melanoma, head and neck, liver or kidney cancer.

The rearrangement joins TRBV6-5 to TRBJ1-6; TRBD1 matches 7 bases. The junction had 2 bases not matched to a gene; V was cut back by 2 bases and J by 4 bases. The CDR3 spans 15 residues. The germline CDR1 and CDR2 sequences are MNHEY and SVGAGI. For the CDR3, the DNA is TGTGCCAGCAGTTACCTGACAGGGTATAATTCACCCCTCCACTTT. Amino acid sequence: CASSYLTGYNSPLHF.

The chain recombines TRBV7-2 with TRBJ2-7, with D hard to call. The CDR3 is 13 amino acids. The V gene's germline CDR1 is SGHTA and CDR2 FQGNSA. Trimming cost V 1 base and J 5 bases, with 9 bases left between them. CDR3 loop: CASSLDATHEQYF. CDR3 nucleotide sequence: TGTGCCAGCAGCTTAGATGCAACACACGAGCAGTACTTC.

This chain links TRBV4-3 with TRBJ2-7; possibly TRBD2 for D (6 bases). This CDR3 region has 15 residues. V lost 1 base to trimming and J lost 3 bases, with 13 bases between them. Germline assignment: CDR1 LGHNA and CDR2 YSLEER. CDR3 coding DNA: TGCGCCAGCAGCCAAGGAAGGGGACTCAGCTACGAGCAGTACTTC. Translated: CASSQGRGLSYEQYF.

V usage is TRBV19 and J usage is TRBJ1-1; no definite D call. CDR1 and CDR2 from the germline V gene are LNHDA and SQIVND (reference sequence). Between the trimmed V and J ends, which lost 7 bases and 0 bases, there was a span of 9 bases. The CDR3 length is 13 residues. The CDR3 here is CASTSGLNTEAFF. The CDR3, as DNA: TGTGCCAGTACCTCGGGCCTGAACACTGAAGCTTTCTTT.

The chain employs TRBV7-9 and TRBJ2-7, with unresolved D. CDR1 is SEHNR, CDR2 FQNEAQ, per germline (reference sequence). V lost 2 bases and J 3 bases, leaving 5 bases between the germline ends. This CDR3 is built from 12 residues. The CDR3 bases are TGTGCCAGCAGCTTAACCCTCTACGAGCAGTACTTC. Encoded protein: CASSLTLYEQYF.

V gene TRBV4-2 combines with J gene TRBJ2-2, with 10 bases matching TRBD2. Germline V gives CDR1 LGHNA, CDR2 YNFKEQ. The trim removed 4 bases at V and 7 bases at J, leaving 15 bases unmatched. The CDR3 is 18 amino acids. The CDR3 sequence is CASSPRPGTSVVSGELFF. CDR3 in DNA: TGTGCCAGCAGCCCTCGTCCCGGGACTAGCGTAGTAAGCGGGGAGCTGTTTTTT.

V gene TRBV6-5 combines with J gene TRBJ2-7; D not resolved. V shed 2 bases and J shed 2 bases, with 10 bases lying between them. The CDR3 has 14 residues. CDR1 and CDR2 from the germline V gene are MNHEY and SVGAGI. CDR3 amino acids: CASSYGSAPYEQYF. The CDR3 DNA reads TGTGCCAGCAGTTACGGGTCGGCTCCCTACGAGCAGTACTTC.

The CDR3 here is CASAHGSGGQETQYF. In DNA form, the CDR3 reads TGTGCCAGCGCCCATGGGAGTGGGGGGCAAGAGACCCAGTACTTC. V gene TRBV27 combines with J gene TRBJ2-5; tentatively, D is TRBD2 (6 bases). The V end lost 8 bases, the J end lost 2 bases, and 18 bases lay between the germline ends. The CDR3 sequence is 15 residues long. Germline loops: CDR1 MNHEY, CDR2 SMNVEV (reference sequence).

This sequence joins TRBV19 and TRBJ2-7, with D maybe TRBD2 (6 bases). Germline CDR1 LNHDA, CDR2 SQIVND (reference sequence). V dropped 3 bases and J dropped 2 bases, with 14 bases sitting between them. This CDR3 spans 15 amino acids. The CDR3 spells CASSMGGGGPYEQYF. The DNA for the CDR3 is TGTGCCAGTAGTATGGGGGGAGGAGGCCCCTACGAGCAGTACTTC.

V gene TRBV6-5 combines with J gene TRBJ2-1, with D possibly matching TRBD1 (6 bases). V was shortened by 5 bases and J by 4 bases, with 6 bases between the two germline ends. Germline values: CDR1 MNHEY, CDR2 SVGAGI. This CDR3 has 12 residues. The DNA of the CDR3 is TGTGCCAGCAGTACAGGGTACAATGAGCAGTTCTTC. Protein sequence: CASSTGYNEQFF.

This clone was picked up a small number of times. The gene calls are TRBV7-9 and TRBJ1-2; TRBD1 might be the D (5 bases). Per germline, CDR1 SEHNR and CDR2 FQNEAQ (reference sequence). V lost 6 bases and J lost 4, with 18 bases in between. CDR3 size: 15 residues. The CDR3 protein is CASRSGDGGIYGYTF. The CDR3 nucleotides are TGTGCCAGCAGGTCCGGGGACGGCGGGATCTATGGCTACACCTTC.

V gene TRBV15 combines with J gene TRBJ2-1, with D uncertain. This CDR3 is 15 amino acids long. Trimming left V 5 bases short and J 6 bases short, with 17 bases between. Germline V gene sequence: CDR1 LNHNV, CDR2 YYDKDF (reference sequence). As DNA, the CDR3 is TGTGCCACCAGCCTCAGCAGGTTCCTCTTCAATGAGCAGTTCTTC. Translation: CATSLSRFLFNEQFF.

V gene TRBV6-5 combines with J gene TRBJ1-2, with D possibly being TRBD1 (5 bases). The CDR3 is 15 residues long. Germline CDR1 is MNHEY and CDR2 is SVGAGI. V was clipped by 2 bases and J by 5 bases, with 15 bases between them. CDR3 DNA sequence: TGTGCCAGCAGTTACAGGGAGGCGCGGGGGTATGGCTACACCTTC. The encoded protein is CASSYREARGYGYTF.

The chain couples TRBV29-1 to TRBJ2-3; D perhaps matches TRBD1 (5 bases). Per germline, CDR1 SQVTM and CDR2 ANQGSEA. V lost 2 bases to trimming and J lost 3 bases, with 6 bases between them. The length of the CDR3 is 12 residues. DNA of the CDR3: TGCAGCGTTGAATCAGGGACAGATACGCAGTATTTT. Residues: CSVESGTDTQYF.

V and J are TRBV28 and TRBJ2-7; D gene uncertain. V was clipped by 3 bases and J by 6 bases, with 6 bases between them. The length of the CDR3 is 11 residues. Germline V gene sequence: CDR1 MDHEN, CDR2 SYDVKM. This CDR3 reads CASSLSSEQYF. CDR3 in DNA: TGTGCCAGCAGTTTGTCCAGCGAGCAGTACTTC.

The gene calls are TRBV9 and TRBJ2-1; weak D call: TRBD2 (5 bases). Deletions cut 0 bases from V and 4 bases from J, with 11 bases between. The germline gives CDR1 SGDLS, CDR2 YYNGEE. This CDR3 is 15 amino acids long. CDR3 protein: CASSVGLALYNEQFF. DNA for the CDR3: TGTGCCAGCAGCGTAGGGCTAGCCCTTTACAATGAGCAGTTCTTC.

CDR3 sequence (DNA): TGTGCCAGTAGTGGGGCTAGCTACACCGGGGAGCTGTTTTTT. Translation: CASSGASYTGELFF. The chain employs TRBV19 and TRBJ2-2; the D call may be TRBD1 or TRBD2 (5 bases each). Trimming cost V 5 bases and J 3 bases, with 10 bases left between them. Germline V CDR1 and CDR2: LNHDA, SQIVND (reference sequence). The CDR3 is 14 residues long.